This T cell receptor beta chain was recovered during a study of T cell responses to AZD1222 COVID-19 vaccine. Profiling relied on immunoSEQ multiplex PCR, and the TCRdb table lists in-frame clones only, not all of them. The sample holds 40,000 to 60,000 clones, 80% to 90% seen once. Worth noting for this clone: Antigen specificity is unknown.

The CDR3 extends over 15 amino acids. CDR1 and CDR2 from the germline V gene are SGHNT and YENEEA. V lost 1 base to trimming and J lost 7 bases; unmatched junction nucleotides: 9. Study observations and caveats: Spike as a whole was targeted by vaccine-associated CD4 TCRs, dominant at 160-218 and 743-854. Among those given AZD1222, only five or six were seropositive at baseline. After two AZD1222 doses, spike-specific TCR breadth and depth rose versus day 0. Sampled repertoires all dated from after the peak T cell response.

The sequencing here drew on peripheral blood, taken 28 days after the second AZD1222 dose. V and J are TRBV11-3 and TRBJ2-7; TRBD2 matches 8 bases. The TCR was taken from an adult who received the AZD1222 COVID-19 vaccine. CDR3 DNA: TGTGCCAGCAGCTTAGGAGGACTAGCAGGCGAGGAGCAGTACTTC. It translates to CASSLGGLAGEEQYF.